This T cell receptor beta chain originates from a study of T cells after yellow fever vaccination. The study's findings and limits: Boosting was followed by the reappearance of most primary-vaccination clones (just under 98% CD4, 85% to 90% CD8).

This CDR3 has 16 amino acids. The V and J ends lost 0 bases and 5 bases respectively, with 16 bases between them. Germline V gene sequence: CDR1 KGHSH, CDR2 LQKENI. TCRdb redid the calling of the 5' RACE reads with MiXCR, one entry per CDR3 protein. The sample has about 360,000 distinct CDR3 sequences, more than 5.5% seen once. On this clonotype itself: Its target is not known.

J is TRBJ2-5 and V is TRBV18; TRBD2 is a possible D gene (6 bases). Specimen: PBMCs, collected 5 days after the yellow fever booster vaccination. This TCR was recovered from a man aged 30-40 years who received the YFV17D yellow fever vaccine. The DNA of the CDR3 is TGTGCCAGCTCACCACCGGTGGGGAGGCCCGGGGAGACCCAGTACTTC. Translation: CASSPPVGRPGETQYF.